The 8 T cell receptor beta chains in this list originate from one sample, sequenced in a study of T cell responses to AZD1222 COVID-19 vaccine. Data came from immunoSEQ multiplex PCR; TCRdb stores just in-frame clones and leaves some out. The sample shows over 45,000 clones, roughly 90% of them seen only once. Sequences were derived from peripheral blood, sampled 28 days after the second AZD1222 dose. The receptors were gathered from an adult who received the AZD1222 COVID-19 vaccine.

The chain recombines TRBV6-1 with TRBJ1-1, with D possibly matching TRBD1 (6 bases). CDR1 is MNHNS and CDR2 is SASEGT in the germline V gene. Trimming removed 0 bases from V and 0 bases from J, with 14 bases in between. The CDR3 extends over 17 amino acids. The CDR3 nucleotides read TGTGCCAGCAGTGAAGCGATCGGGCAGGGGTTGAACACTGAAGCTTTCTTT. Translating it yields CASSEAIGQGLNTEAFF.

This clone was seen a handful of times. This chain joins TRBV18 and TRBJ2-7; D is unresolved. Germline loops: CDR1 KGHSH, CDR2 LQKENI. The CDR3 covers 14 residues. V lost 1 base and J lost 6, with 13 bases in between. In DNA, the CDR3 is TGTGCCAGCTCACCACTTGGAAGATTCCCCGAGCAGTACTTC. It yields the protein CASSPLGRFPEQYF.

DNA for the CDR3: TGTGCCACCAGCAGCTGGCAAGTTGCTTCCGGGCCCTATGGCTACACCTTC. Protein product: CATSSWQVASGPYGYTF. V usage is TRBV15 and J usage is TRBJ1-2; no clear D. This CDR3 is built from 17 residues. The ends were cut back, 3 bases at V and 4 bases at J, with 21 bases in the middle. The germline CDR1 and CDR2 sequences are LNHNV and YYDKDF (reference sequence).

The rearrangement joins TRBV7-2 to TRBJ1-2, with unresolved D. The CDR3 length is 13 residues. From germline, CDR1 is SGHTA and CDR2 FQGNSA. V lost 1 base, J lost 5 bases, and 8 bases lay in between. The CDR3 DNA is TGTGCCAGCAGCTTAGAGAGGGAGTATGGCTACACCTTC. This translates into CASSLEREYGYTF.

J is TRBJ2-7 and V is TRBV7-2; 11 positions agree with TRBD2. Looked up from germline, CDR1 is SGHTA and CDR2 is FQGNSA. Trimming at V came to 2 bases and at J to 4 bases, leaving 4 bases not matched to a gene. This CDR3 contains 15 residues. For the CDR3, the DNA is TGTGCCAGCAGCTTAACTAGCGGGAGTGGGTACGAGCAGTACTTC. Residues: CASSLTSGSGYEQYF. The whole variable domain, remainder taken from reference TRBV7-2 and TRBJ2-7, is GAGVSQSPSNKVTEKGKDVELRCDPISGHTALYWYRQSLGQGLEFLIYFQGNSAPDKSGLPSDRFSAERTGGSVSTLTIQRTQQEDSAVYLCASSLTSGSGYEQYFGPGTRLTVT.

The CDR3 is CASSMGRSYEQYF. The CDR3 DNA is TGTGCCAGCAGCATGGGACGCTCCTACGAGCAGTACTTC. This rearrangement joins TRBV14 to TRBJ2-7; D is tentatively TRBD1 or TRBD2 (5 bases each). V dropped 5 bases and J dropped 0 bases, with 8 bases sitting between them. The CDR3 totals 13 residues. From germline, CDR1 is SGHDN and CDR2 FVKESK.

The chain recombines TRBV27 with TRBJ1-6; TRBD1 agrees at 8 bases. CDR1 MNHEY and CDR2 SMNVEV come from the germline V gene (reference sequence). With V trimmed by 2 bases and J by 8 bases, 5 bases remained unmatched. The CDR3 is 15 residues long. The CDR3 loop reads CASSLTGGRYSPLHF. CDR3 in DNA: TGTGCCAGCAGTTTAACAGGGGGAAGATATTCACCCCTCCACTTT.

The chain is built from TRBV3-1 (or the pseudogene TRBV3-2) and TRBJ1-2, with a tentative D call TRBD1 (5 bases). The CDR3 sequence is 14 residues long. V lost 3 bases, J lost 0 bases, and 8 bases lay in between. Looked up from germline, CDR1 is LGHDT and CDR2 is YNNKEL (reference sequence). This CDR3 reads CASSQNRPNYGYTF. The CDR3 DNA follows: TGTGCCAGCAGCCAGAACAGGCCTAACTATGGCTACACCTTC.